Listed below are T cell receptor beta chains from one sample, sequenced in a study of blood T cell repertoires in COVID-19. Profiling relied on immunoSEQ multiplex PCR, and the TCRdb table lists in-frame clones only, not all of them. The data contain over 200,000 clones, about nine tenths of them singletons. Sequencing was done on a sample of peripheral blood. All receptors come from a man aged 35 to 55 with acute or convalescent COVID-19. Both conserved end residues are part of each CDR3. The D gene is left open where the match is weak. The listing skips clone size in some rows; elsewhere it reads once, few, many or a size class.

clone_size: NA; v_call: TRBV5-1; d_call: TRBD2; j_call: TRBJ2-7; cdr3_nt: TGCGCCAGCAGCTTAGGAGGACTAGCTATGCACGAGCAGTACTTC; cdr3_aa: CASSLGGLAMHEQYF
clone_size: NA; v_call: TRBV28; d_call: TRBD1; j_call: TRBJ1-5; cdr3_nt: TGTGCCAGCAGTTCCGACAGGGGCAATCAGCCCCAGCATTTT; cdr3_aa: CASSSDRGNQPQHF
clone_size: once; v_call: TRBV3-1/TRBV3-2; d_call: NA; j_call: TRBJ1-1; cdr3_nt: TGTGCCAGCAACGCCCGCTCCGGGAGGAACACTGAAGCTTTCTTT; cdr3_aa: CASNARSGRNTEAFF
clone_size: NA; v_call: TRBV2; d_call: NA; j_call: TRBJ2-2; cdr3_nt: TGTGCCTGTGGGGGGTTCGGCTTCTCGAACACCGGGGAGCTGTTTTTT; cdr3_aa: CACGGFGFSNTGELFF
clone_size: NA; v_call: TRBV6-5; d_call: TRBD1; j_call: TRBJ1-1; cdr3_nt: TGTGCCAGCAGTCAACAGGGGAGGACTGAAGCTTTCTTT; cdr3_aa: CASSQQGRTEAFF
clone_size: NA; v_call: TRBV6-5; d_call: NA; j_call: TRBJ2-1; cdr3_nt: TGTGCCAGCAGTTACTCTGGCAGCTACAATGAGCAGTTCTTC; cdr3_aa: CASSYSGSYNEQFF
clone_size: NA; v_call: TRBV19; d_call: NA; j_call: TRBJ2-6; cdr3_nt: TGTGCCAGTACTCCAGGGAATGCTGGGGCCAACGTCCTGACTTTC; cdr3_aa: CASTPGNAGANVLTF
clone_size: NA; v_call: TRBV4-2; d_call: NA; j_call: TRBJ2-5; cdr3_nt: TGTGCCAGCAGCCAAGGTGGGGGCAGGGCAGAGACCCAGTACTTC; cdr3_aa: CASSQGGGRAETQYF
clone_size: NA; v_call: TRBV12-3/TRBV12-4; d_call: NA; j_call: TRBJ1-2; cdr3_nt: TGTGCCAGCAGCTCTACAGAGAACTATGGCTACACCTTC; cdr3_aa: CASSSTENYGYTF
clone_size: NA; v_call: TRBV19; d_call: TRBD2; j_call: TRBJ2-3; cdr3_nt: TGTGCCAGTAGTATAAACGGGGGGAGCACAGATACGCAGTATTTT; cdr3_aa: CASSINGGSTDTQYF
clone_size: NA; v_call: TRBV10-3; d_call: NA; j_call: TRBJ1-4; cdr3_nt: TGTGCCATCAGTCCAGGGACAACTAATGAAAAACTGTTTTTT; cdr3_aa: CAISPGTTNEKLFF
clone_size: NA; v_call: TRBV5-8; d_call: NA; j_call: TRBJ2-7; cdr3_nt: TGTGCCAGCATCTATTTCGAACGGGACGAGCAGTACTTC; cdr3_aa: CASIYFERDEQYF
clone_size: NA; v_call: TRBV3-1/TRBV3-2; d_call: NA; j_call: TRBJ2-2; cdr3_nt: TGTGCCAGCAGCCACCCCGGAGGGGCGAACACCGGGGAGCTGTTTTTT; cdr3_aa: CASSHPGGANTGELFF
clone_size: NA; v_call: TRBV27; d_call: TRBD1; j_call: TRBJ2-2; cdr3_nt: TGTGCCAGCAGTTTTGGTGTTGGTCAGGACAGGTACACCGGGGAGCTGTTTTTT; cdr3_aa: CASSFGVGQDRYTGELFF
clone_size: NA; v_call: TRBV4-2; d_call: TRBD2; j_call: TRBJ2-1; cdr3_nt: TGTGCCAGCAGCCAGGAGGGACTAGCGGGTGGAAATGAGCAGTTCTTC; cdr3_aa: CASSQEGLAGGNEQFF
clone_size: NA; v_call: TRBV18; d_call: NA; j_call: TRBJ1-6; cdr3_nt: TGTGCCAGCTCCCCCTGGGCAGATAATTCACCCCTCCACTTT; cdr3_aa: CASSPWADNSPLHF
clone_size: NA; v_call: TRBV7-9; d_call: TRBD1; j_call: TRBJ1-1; cdr3_nt: TGTGCCAGCAGCTTAGGGCAGGGGGACACTGAAGCTTTCTTT; cdr3_aa: CASSLGQGDTEAFF
clone_size: NA; v_call: TRBV10-1; d_call: NA; j_call: TRBJ2-3; cdr3_nt: TGCGCCAGCAGTGTCCGGGAAACCTGGGCCACAGATACGCAGTATTTT; cdr3_aa: CASSVRETWATDTQYF
clone_size: NA; v_call: TRBV19; d_call: NA; j_call: TRBJ2-1; cdr3_nt: TGTGCCAGTAGTATAGATCAGCTAGCGAGAGGACACAATGAGCAGTTCTTC; cdr3_aa: CASSIDQLARGHNEQFF
clone_size: once; v_call: TRBV25-1; d_call: TRBD1; j_call: TRBJ1-2; cdr3_nt: TGTGCCAGTCCTACTCCGGGACAGGATAACTATGGCTACACCTTC; cdr3_aa: CASPTPGQDNYGYTF
clone_size: NA; v_call: TRBV5-1; d_call: TRBD1; j_call: TRBJ2-5; cdr3_nt: TGCGCCAGCAGCTTGGCCGGGGATAGGACAGGGAGAGGAGAGACCCAGTACTTC; cdr3_aa: CASSLAGDRTGRGETQYF
clone_size: NA; v_call: TRBV10-1; d_call: TRBD1; j_call: TRBJ1-2; cdr3_nt: TGCGCCAGCAGTGCTGGACAGGTCTATGGCTACACCTTC; cdr3_aa: CASSAGQVYGYTF
clone_size: NA; v_call: TRBV7-8; d_call: NA; j_call: TRBJ1-6; cdr3_nt: TGTGCCAGCAGCTTATCCTCCCGCAGGGGAAGGAATTCACCCCTCCACTTT; cdr3_aa: CASSLSSRRGRNSPLHF
clone_size: NA; v_call: TRBV14; d_call: TRBD1; j_call: TRBJ1-2; cdr3_nt: TGTGCCAGCAGCCAAGCGGGGCAGGGGGCTATGGGCTATGGCTACACCTTC; cdr3_aa: CASSQAGQGAMGYGYTF
clone_size: NA; v_call: TRBV6-5; d_call: NA; j_call: TRBJ2-7; cdr3_nt: TGTGCCAGCAGTTACTCGACCTCTCCGGGAGCCTACGAGCAGTACTTC; cdr3_aa: CASSYSTSPGAYEQYF
clone_size: NA; v_call: TRBV5-1; d_call: NA; j_call: TRBJ1-6; cdr3_nt: TGCGCCAGCAGCTTGGATCCAGTTAATTCACCCCTCCACTTT; cdr3_aa: CASSLDPVNSPLHF
clone_size: once; v_call: TRBV19; d_call: NA; j_call: TRBJ1-2; cdr3_nt: TGTGCCAGTAGTGCCTCGGGAGGGACCAACTATGGCTACACCTTC; cdr3_aa: CASSASGGTNYGYTF
clone_size: NA; v_call: TRBV29-1; d_call: NA; j_call: TRBJ2-1; cdr3_nt: TGCAGCGTCAGGACAGTACAGTACAATGAGCAGTTCTTC; cdr3_aa: CSVRTVQYNEQFF
clone_size: few; v_call: TRBV9; d_call: NA; j_call: TRBJ2-5; cdr3_nt: TGTGCCAGCAGTCCCGGGACAATCCAAGAGACCCAGTACTTC; cdr3_aa: CASSPGTIQETQYF
clone_size: NA; v_call: TRBV15; d_call: TRBD2; j_call: TRBJ2-7; cdr3_nt: TGTGCCACCAGCCCCTGGACTAGCGGGAGGGAGGGCGAGCAGTACTTC; cdr3_aa: CATSPWTSGREGEQYF
clone_size: NA; v_call: TRBV7-2; d_call: TRBD2; j_call: TRBJ2-3; cdr3_nt: TGTGCCAGCAGCTCGATGCGGGAGACGCAGTATTTT; cdr3_aa: CASSSMRETQYF
clone_size: NA; v_call: TRBV4-3; d_call: TRBD2; j_call: TRBJ2-1; cdr3_nt: TGCGCCAGCAGCCAAGATCGAAGACTAGCCACTTACAATGAGCAGTTCTTC; cdr3_aa: CASSQDRRLATYNEQFF
clone_size: NA; v_call: TRBV27; d_call: NA; j_call: TRBJ1-2; cdr3_nt: TGTGCCAGCAGCCCCTCAAGGGGTGGCTACACCTTC; cdr3_aa: CASSPSRGGYTF
clone_size: NA; v_call: TRBV7-6; d_call: NA; j_call: TRBJ1-1; cdr3_nt: TGTGCCAGCAGCTTAGGTGCTACCTCGGGCACTGAAGCTTTCTTT; cdr3_aa: CASSLGATSGTEAFF
clone_size: NA; v_call: TRBV6-5; d_call: NA; j_call: TRBJ1-3; cdr3_nt: TGTGCCAGCAGGACCGACGGGTACTCTGGAAACACCATATATTTT; cdr3_aa: CASRTDGYSGNTIYF
clone_size: NA; v_call: TRBV7-2; d_call: TRBD1; j_call: TRBJ1-6; cdr3_nt: TGTGCCAGCAGGGGACAGGGGGCTTCACCCCTCCACTTT; cdr3_aa: CASRGQGASPLHF
clone_size: once; v_call: TRBV5-6; d_call: TRBD1; j_call: TRBJ1-5; cdr3_nt: TGTGCCAGCAGCCGGGACAGGGGGCCGAATCAGCCCCAGCATTTT; cdr3_aa: CASSRDRGPNQPQHF
clone_size: NA; v_call: TRBV3-1/TRBV3-2; d_call: NA; j_call: TRBJ1-3; cdr3_nt: TGTGCCAGCAGCCCCGGGGGGTACTCTGGAAACACCATATATTTT; cdr3_aa: CASSPGGYSGNTIYF
clone_size: NA; v_call: TRBV4-3; d_call: TRBD1; j_call: TRBJ1-1; cdr3_nt: TGCGCCAGCAGCCCCCGGGACAGGGGCGTTTTCACTGAAGCTTTCTTT; cdr3_aa: CASSPRDRGVFTEAFF
clone_size: NA; v_call: TRBV9; d_call: TRBD1; j_call: TRBJ2-1; cdr3_nt: TGTGCCAGCAGCGAGGCAGGGGGCGTTAATGAGCAGTTCTTC; cdr3_aa: CASSEAGGVNEQFF
clone_size: NA; v_call: TRBV21-1; d_call: NA; j_call: TRBJ2-7; cdr3_nt: TGTGCCAGCAGAATCGGGACAGGGGTTTCCTACGAGCAGTACTTC; cdr3_aa: CASRIGTGVSYEQYF
clone_size: NA; v_call: TRBV30; d_call: NA; j_call: TRBJ2-6; cdr3_nt: TGTGCCTGGAGTACGATGCGGGGGGCCAACGTCCTGACTTTC; cdr3_aa: CAWSTMRGANVLTF
clone_size: NA; v_call: TRBV6-5; d_call: TRBD1; j_call: TRBJ2-7; cdr3_nt: TGTGCCAGCAGCGTCAAAGACAGGGTATCCTACGAGCAGTACTTC; cdr3_aa: CASSVKDRVSYEQYF
clone_size: NA; v_call: TRBV9; d_call: TRBD2; j_call: TRBJ2-5; cdr3_nt: TGTGCCAGCAGCGTAGAACTAGCGGGGGCAGAGACCCAGTACTTC; cdr3_aa: CASSVELAGAETQYF
clone_size: NA; v_call: TRBV7-9; d_call: NA; j_call: TRBJ1-3; cdr3_nt: TGTGCCAGCAGCTTTGGCGGGGAAGGAAACACCATATATTTT; cdr3_aa: CASSFGGEGNTIYF